These 7 T cell receptor beta chains were all obtained from the same sample, sequenced in a study of T cell changes during pregnancy in multiple sclerosis. Libraries were prepared by immunoSEQ multiplex PCR; TCRdb keeps only in-frame clonotypes and omits some of them. Found here are under 60,000 clones, roughly 92% of them singletons; the top ten hold approximately 0.25%. Sequencing was performed on CD4+ T cells from peripheral blood mononuclear cells, taken in the third trimester of pregnancy. The receptors come from a female donor with multiple sclerosis, enrolled in a pregnancy study.

This clone was counted a single time. The chain has TRBV9 and TRBJ1-1; the match to TRBD1 covers 9 bases. The germline V gene has CDR1 SGDLS and CDR2 YYNGEE. The CDR3 runs to 15 residues. Trimming took 4 bases from V and 1 from J; bases not matched to a gene: 5. The chain's CDR3 is CASSQTGGTNTEAFF. CDR3 DNA sequence: TGTGCCAGCAGCCAAACAGGGGGCACGAACACTGAAGCTTTCTTT.

The chain has TRBV18 and TRBJ2-2; D is unresolved. CDR1 and CDR2 from the germline V gene are KGHSH and LQKENI. V lost 4 bases and J 5 bases, leaving 8 bases between the germline ends. The CDR3 runs 13 residues. The DNA of the CDR3 is TGTGCCAGCTCACTGACACGGACCGGGGAGCTGTTTTTT. Residues: CASSLTRTGELFF. Full variable domain (rest looked up from reference TRBV18 and TRBJ2-2): NAGVMQNPRHLVRRRGQEARLRCSPMKGHSHVYWYRQLPEEGLKFMVYLQKENIIDESGMPKERFSAEFPKEGPSILRIQQVVRGDSAAYFCASSLTRTGELFFGEGSRLTVL.

The rearrangement joins TRBV7-2 to TRBJ2-3; 7 bases fit TRBD2. This CDR3 has 14 amino acids. CDR1 is SGHTA, CDR2 FQGNSA, per germline. Germline trimming cut 8 bases from V and 11 bases from J; bases unmatched to any gene: 16. The CDR3 region has the DNA TGTGCCAGCTCCTTTGGGCGGGGAGGGCCGATGCAGTATTTT. As protein: CASSFGRGGPMQYF.

This clone appeared a single time. The rearrangement joins TRBV2 to TRBJ2-3, with TRBD1 matching over 8 bases. The ends lost 1 base at V and 3 bases at J; junction bases unmatched: 3. This CDR3 has 15 amino acids. Looked up from germline, CDR1 is SNHLY and CDR2 is FYNNEI. The CDR3 nucleotides are TGTGCCAGCAGTGAAGACAGGGGGAGTACAGATACGCAGTATTTT. This codes for CASSEDRGSTDTQYF.

The rearrangement links TRBV6-1 to TRBJ1-2; a weak D match, TRBD1 (6 bases). Germline lookup yields CDR1 MNHNS and CDR2 SASEGT. Trimming left V 1 base short and J 8 bases short, with 17 bases between. The CDR3 runs 15 residues. The CDR3 region is CASSEVSGAAWGYTF. The CDR3 DNA reads as TGTGCCAGCAGTGAAGTTTCAGGGGCTGCTTGGGGCTACACCTTC.

This chain links TRBV2 with TRBJ2-3, with D possibly being TRBD2 (5 bases). CDR3 size: 15 residues. The V end was cut by 3 bases, the J end by 0 bases, with 10 bases between. The germline CDR1 and CDR2 sequences are SNHLY and FYNNEI. The CDR3 coding sequence is TGTGCCAGCAGTGACGAGGGTCTGAGCACAGATACGCAGTATTTT. The encoded protein is CASSDEGLSTDTQYF.

The genes are TRBV10-3 and TRBJ2-4; TRBD1 aligns across 8 bases. With 3 bases clipped from V and 7 bases from J, the junction kept 8 bases outside the gene matches. The CDR3 spans 15 residues. The germline CDR1 and CDR2 sequences are ENHRY and SYGVKD. The CDR3 region has the DNA TGTGCCATCAGTGAAAGACAGGGGATTGAGAACATTCAGTACTTC. Translating it yields CAISERQGIENIQYF.